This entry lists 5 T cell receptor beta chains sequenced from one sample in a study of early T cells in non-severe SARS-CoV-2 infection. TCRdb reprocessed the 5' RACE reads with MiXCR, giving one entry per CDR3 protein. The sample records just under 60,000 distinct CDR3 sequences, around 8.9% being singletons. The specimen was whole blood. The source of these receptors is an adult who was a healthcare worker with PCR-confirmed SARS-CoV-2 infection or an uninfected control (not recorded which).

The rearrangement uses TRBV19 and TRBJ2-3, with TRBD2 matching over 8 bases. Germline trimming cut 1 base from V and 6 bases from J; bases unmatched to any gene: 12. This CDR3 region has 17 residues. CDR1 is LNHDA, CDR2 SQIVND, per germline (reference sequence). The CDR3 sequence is CASSIASGPRHVDTQYF. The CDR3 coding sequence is TGTGCCAGTAGTATAGCTAGCGGGCCACGGCATGTCGATACGCAGTATTTT.

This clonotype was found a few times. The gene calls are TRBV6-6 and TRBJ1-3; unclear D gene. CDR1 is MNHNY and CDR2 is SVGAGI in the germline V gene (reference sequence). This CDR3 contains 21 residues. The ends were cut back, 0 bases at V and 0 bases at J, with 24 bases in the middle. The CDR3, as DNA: TGTGCCAGCAGTTACTCGCGCGGGAAACTCCTATCCAGTTCCTCTGGAAACACCATATATTTT. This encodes CASSYSRGKLLSSSSGNTIYF.

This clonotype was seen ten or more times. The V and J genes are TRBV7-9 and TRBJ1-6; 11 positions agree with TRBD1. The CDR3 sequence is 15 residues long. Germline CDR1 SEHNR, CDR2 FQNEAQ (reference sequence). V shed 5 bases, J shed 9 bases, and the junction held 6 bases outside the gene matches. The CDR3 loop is CASSPDRGPASPLHF. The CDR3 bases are TGTGCCAGCAGCCCGGACAGGGGGCCAGCTTCACCCCTCCACTTT.

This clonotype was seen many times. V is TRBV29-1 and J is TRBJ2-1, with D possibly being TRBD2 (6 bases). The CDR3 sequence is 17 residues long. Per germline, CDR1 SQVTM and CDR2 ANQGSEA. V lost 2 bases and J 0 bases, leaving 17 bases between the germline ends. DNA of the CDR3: TGCAGCGTTGAATACGTGTTGCGGGGAAGCTCCTACAATGAGCAGTTCTTC. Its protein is CSVEYVLRGSSYNEQFF.

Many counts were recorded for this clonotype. This CDR3 reads CASSPGQGLNQPQHF. The CDR3 DNA reads as TGTGCCAGCAGTCCGGGACAGGGGCTCAATCAGCCCCAGCATTTT. The genes are TRBV6-1 and TRBJ1-5; TRBD1 matches 10 bases. Trimming at V came to 5 bases and at J to 3 bases, leaving 4 bases not matched to a gene. Looked up from germline, CDR1 is MNHNS and CDR2 is SASEGT. The CDR3 is made up of 15 amino acids.